These 5 T cell receptor beta chains were all obtained from the same sample, sequenced in a study of blood T cells in healthy people across ages. For the second PCR, which ran for 7 to 11 cycles, a sample-barcoded 5' primer and a J-beta primer mix were used. TCRdb re-derived calls from the 5' RACE reads in MiXCR, one entry per CDR3 protein. The sample has about 1,500,000 distinct CDR3 sequences, over 25% seen once. The sample taken for sequencing was blood. The receptors derive from a woman aged 25 to 39 in good health.

This clonotype showed up many times. The chain carries TRBV7-2 and TRBJ2-3; TRBD1 agrees at 7 bases. The ends lost 2 bases at V and 4 bases at J; junction bases unmatched: 6. The CDR3 loop spans 15 amino acids. Germline V gene data show CDR1 as SGHTA and CDR2 as FQGNSA. DNA of the CDR3: TGTGCCAGCAGCTTAACCGACAGGGCGGCAGATACGCAGTATTTT. The encoded protein is CASSLTDRAADTQYF.

This clonotype was picked up many times. The V and J genes are TRBV7-2 and TRBJ2-4; D is undetermined. The V gene's germline CDR1 is SGHTA and CDR2 FQGNSA. The CDR3 contains 13 residues. Trimming removed 2 bases at V and 4 bases at J, with 6 bases between. The CDR3 DNA reads as TGTGCCAGCAGCTTACCAGCTAAAAACATTCAGTACTTC. This translates into CASSLPAKNIQYF.

As concerns this clonotype: A read error may explain this, as a much larger clone is one base away. It is likely a read error, because the conserved phenylalanine at the end of the CDR3 is missing. The J gene is TRBJ1-1, the V gene TRBV5-1; a weak D match, TRBD1 (5 bases). The CDR3 runs 15 residues. Germline-derived CDR1 and CDR2 are SGHRS and YFSETQ. V was clipped by 0 bases and J by 5 bases, with 14 bases between them. The CDR3 here is CASSLVMGEGTEAFC. Written as DNA, the CDR3 is TGCGCCAGCAGCTTGGTCATGGGTGAGGGGACTGAAGCTTTCTGT.

This clonotype showed up just a few times. The chain combines TRBV3-1 with TRBJ2-1, with D hard to call. This CDR3 has 14 amino acids. V lost 3 bases and J 5 bases, leaving 11 bases between the germline ends. Germline V CDR1 and CDR2: LGHDT, YNNKEL (reference sequence). CDR3 DNA sequence: TGTGCCAGCAGCCACCTTGGACCCAACAATGAGCAGTTCTTC. Amino acid sequence: CASSHLGPNNEQFF.

This clonotype was observed a handful of times. V is TRBV12-3 or TRBV12-4 and J is TRBJ2-6; D is unresolved. Between the trimmed V and J ends, which lost 1 base and 0 bases, there was a span of 13 bases. The CDR3 spans 18 residues. In DNA form, the CDR3 reads TGTGCCAGCAGTTTAGGGGCAGGCCAAAACTCTGGGGCCAACGTCCTGACTTTC. Translated: CASSLGAGQNSGANVLTF.